The TCR beta chain under discussion was sequenced for a study of CD8+ T cells in alopecia areata. General observations from the study: Among the top 100, expanded CD8+ clones, as well as scalp clonality, were significantly decreased by tofacitinib.

With regard to this clone: Its cognate antigen is unknown.

Described treatment: oral pan-JAK inhibitor, 5-10 mg twice daily. Peripheral blood, together with lesional scalp punch biopsies, was collected from alopecia areata patients. Germline V gene data show CDR1 as SNHLY and CDR2 as FYNNEI. Between the trimmed V and J ends, which lost 7 bases and 2 bases, there was a span of 15 bases. This CDR3 is 15 amino acids long. Isolated RNA was reverse transcribed into cDNA used as the sequencing template. Only in-frame clones appear in the TCRdb table, and some are missing; sequencing was by immunoSEQ multiplex PCR. This sample has 170,000 or so clones; about three fifths occur once, and the top ten carry roughly 13%.

This clonotype was sampled from a human donor with alopecia areata. The gene calls are TRBV2 and TRBJ1-5; D perhaps matches TRBD1 (5 bases). This specimen was CD8+ T cells sorted from blood, taken at week 24, from a patient treated with tofacitinib. The CDR3 here is CASKPGGEGNQPQHF. DNA of the CDR3: TGTGCCAGCAAACCGGGGGGAGAGGGCAATCAGCCCCAGCATTTT.